The 6 T cell receptor beta chains in this list originate from one sample, sequenced in a study of cytomegalovirus exposure and HLA in healthy donors. This PCR relied on a set of 60 Vbeta primers and 13 Jbeta primers. The table came from immunoSEQ multiplex PCR; TCRdb's copy has only in-frame clones and leaves some out. Recorded for this sample: under 65,000 clones. The material sequenced was PBMCs. The receptor set was obtained from a woman aged 18-29 years in good health and CMV-seronegative.

This chain links TRBV14 with TRBJ2-7, with D possibly TRBD2 on 5 matching bases. Trimming took 0 bases from V and 6 from J, leaving 12 bases between them. There are 14 residues in the CDR3. CDR1 and CDR2 from the germline V gene are SGHDN and FVKESK. The CDR3 loop is CASSQDQTSTEQYF. CDR3 DNA sequence: TGTGCCAGCAGCCAAGACCAAACTAGTACCGAGCAGTACTTC.

V is TRBV5-6 and J is TRBJ1-1, with a tentative D call TRBD1 (5 bases). The CDR3 spans 12 residues. V dropped 1 base and J dropped 8 bases, with 9 bases sitting between them. Looked up from germline, CDR1 is SGHDT and CDR2 is YYEEEE. CDR3 loop: CASSLWGGEAFF. The CDR3 DNA follows: TGTGCCAGCAGCTTGTGGGGGGGGGAAGCTTTCTTT.

This chain uses TRBV14 with TRBJ2-1, with 10 bases identical to TRBD2. Germline CDR1 reads SGHDN; CDR2 reads FVKESK. This CDR3 has 15 amino acids. With 2 bases clipped from V and 10 bases from J, the junction kept 8 bases outside the gene matches. The DNA for the CDR3 is TGTGCCAGCAGCCAATTAGGCCTAGCGGGAGAAGAGCAGTTCTTC. This translates into CASSQLGLAGEEQFF. The entire variable domain, with the rest obtained from reference TRBV14 and TRBJ2-1, is as follows: EAGVTQFPSHSVIEKGQTVTLRCDPISGHDNLYWYRRVMGKEIKFLLHFVKESKQDESGMPNNRFLAERTGGTYSTLKVQPAELEDSGVYFCASSQLGLAGEEQFFGPGTRLTVL.

The chain carries TRBV25-1 and TRBJ2-2, with TRBD2 identical over 8 bases. The CDR3 has 17 residues. From germline, CDR1 is MGHDK and CDR2 SYGVNS. V lost 1 base to trimming and J lost 3 bases; unmatched junction nucleotides: 7. DNA of the CDR3: TGTGCCAGCAGTGAATTAGGGCGGGGGGCTTACACCGGGGAGCTGTTTTTT. This codes for CASSELGRGAYTGELFF.

The gene calls are TRBV7-2 and TRBJ2-7; 12 nucleotides align to TRBD2. The length of the CDR3 is 17 residues. Trimming took 5 bases from V and 7 from J; bases not matched to a gene: 15. Germline values: CDR1 SGHTA, CDR2 FQGNSA. The CDR3 DNA reads TGTGCCAGCAGCGTAGATCGGCCCCTAGCGGGAGGGGGTGAGCAGTACTTC. As protein: CASSVDRPLAGGGEQYF.

This chain uses TRBV7-8 with TRBJ1-4; D gene uncertain. V lost 4 bases, J lost 7 bases, and 13 bases lay in between. Looked up from germline, CDR1 is SGHVS and CDR2 is FQNEAQ. The CDR3 is 14 residues long. DNA of the CDR3: TGTGCCAGCAGCTGGGGAGGCTCGGGTGAAAAACTGTTTTTT. Protein product: CASSWGGSGEKLFF. The variable domain in full, completed from reference TRBV7-8 and TRBJ1-4, reads GAGVSQSPRYKVAKRGQDVALRCDPISGHVSLFWYQQALGQGPEFLTYFQNEAQLDKSGLPSDRFFAERPEGSVSTLKIQRTQQEDSAVYLCASSWGGSGEKLFFGSGTQLSVL.